These 4 T cell receptor beta chains were all obtained from the same sample, sequenced in a study of breast tumors, draining lymph nodes, adjacent tissues. Breast cancer patients provided tissue from their axillary draining lymph nodes. MiXCR, applied by TCRdb to the multiplex PCR reads, yields one record per CDR3 protein. The table has 140,000 or so distinct CDR3 sequences, 32% seen once. What was sequenced was axillary lymph node tissue. Every receptor here comes from a female donor with breast cancer. Some clones in this sample may be carry-over from other donors' samples.

Note on this clonotype: This CDR3 is missing its conserved last phenylalanine or tryptophan, likely due to a read error. It is unclear where the CDR3 begins or ends on the DNA, so no DNA is shown, and the CDR3 is as TCRdb lists it. V and J are TRBV10-3 and TRBJ2-2; TRBD2, the table's D call, was not compared with the DNA. CDR1 is ENHRY, CDR2 SYGVKD, per germline. Both ends counted, the CDR3 spans 14 residues. The CDR3 loop reads CATSQTPYTGELLS.

The chain employs TRBV10-3 and TRBJ2-5; perhaps TRBD1 as D (5 bases). This CDR3 region has 14 residues. V lost 8 bases and J lost 6, with 19 bases in between. Germline values: CDR1 ENHRY, CDR2 SYGVKD. Here the CDR3 DNA reads TGTGCCATCCAGGGTTCTGGGGCCATAAAGACCCAGTACTTC. Protein: CAIQGSGAIKTQYF.

This clonotype was seen ten or more times. The chain has TRBV11-2 and TRBJ2-7, with D possibly being TRBD2 (7 bases). CDR1 and CDR2 from the germline V gene are SGHAT and FQNNGV. The length of the CDR3 is 15 residues. V lost 5 bases to trimming and J lost 5 bases, with 19 bases between them. The CDR3 DNA follows: TGTGCCAGCAGCCCCCGGGGGGCAGGGAGGAACGAGCAGTACTTC. Its translation is CASSPRGAGRNEQYF.

A note on this clonotype: This CDR3 fails to terminate in the conserved phenylalanine or tryptophan, so it likely reflects a read error. The DNA is left out, because the CDR3 cannot be placed on it with certainty; the CDR3 is given as TCRdb lists it. The chain couples TRBV24-1 to TRBJ2-5; TRBD1, the table's D call, was not compared with the DNA. Germline V gene sequence: CDR1 KGHDR, CDR2 SFDVKD. Both ends counted, the CDR3 spans 10 residues. The CDR3 spells CATSDRDRGQ.